The 4 T cell receptor beta chains below all came from one sample that was sequenced in a study of blood T cell repertoires in COVID-19. TCRdb keeps only in-frame clones here, not all; method: immunoSEQ multiplex PCR. The data contain about 98,000 clones, approximately 86% of them singletons. The sample consisted of peripheral blood. The receptors come from a man between 70 and 80 years old with active or convalescent COVID-19.

This clone was detected once. The rearrangement links TRBV7-8 to TRBJ2-7; TRBD2 is a possible D gene (6 bases). V lost 5 bases to trimming and J lost 7 bases, with 12 bases between them. Germline lookup yields CDR1 SGHVS and CDR2 FQNEAQ. The CDR3 is 12 amino acids. This CDR3 is CASSQLAGEQYF. CDR3 nucleotides: TGTGCCAGCAGCCAACTAGCTGGGGAGCAGTACTTC.

The genes are TRBV3-1 (or the pseudogene TRBV3-2) and TRBJ2-1, with 8 bases aligning to TRBD2. The CDR3 has 15 amino acids. The V gene's germline CDR1 is LGHDT and CDR2 YNNKEL (reference sequence). Germline trimming cut 2 bases from V and 5 bases from J; bases unmatched to any gene: 5. CDR3 sequence reads: CASSQRGGLNNEQFF. The CDR3 DNA sequence: TGTGCCAGCAGCCAACGGGGGGGCCTGAACAATGAGCAGTTCTTC.

The chain carries TRBV4-3 and TRBJ2-2; 8 nucleotides line up with TRBD1. The CDR3 sequence is 16 residues long. V gave up 1 base and J gave up 2 bases; unmatched junction bases: 3. Germline lookup yields CDR1 LGHNA and CDR2 YSLEER. In DNA form, the CDR3 reads TGCGCCAGCAGCCAAGGACAGGGGACAAACACCGGGGAGCTGTTTTTT. This translates into CASSQGQGTNTGELFF.

The chain combines TRBV7-2 with TRBJ1-1, with D maybe TRBD1 (5 bases). Trimming stripped 5 bases from V and 4 bases from J, with 11 bases between. The CDR3 covers 13 residues. The germline gives CDR1 SGHTA, CDR2 FQGNSA. The CDR3 DNA follows: TGTGCCAGCAGCAACCAGGGAAGCACTGAAGCTTTCTTT. This codes for CASSNQGSTEAFF.